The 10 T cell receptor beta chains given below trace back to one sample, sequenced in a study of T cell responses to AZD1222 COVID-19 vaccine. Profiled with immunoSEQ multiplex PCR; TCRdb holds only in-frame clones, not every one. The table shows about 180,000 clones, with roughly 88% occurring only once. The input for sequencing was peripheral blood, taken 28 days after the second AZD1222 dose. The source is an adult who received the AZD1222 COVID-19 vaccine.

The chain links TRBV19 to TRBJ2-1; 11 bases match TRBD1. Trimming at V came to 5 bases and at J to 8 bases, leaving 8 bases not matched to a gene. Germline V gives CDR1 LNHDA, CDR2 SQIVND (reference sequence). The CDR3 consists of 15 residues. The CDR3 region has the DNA TGTGCCAGTAGTCTCGGACAGGGGGCCGTCGATGAGCAGTTCTTC. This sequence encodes CASSLGQGAVDEQFF.

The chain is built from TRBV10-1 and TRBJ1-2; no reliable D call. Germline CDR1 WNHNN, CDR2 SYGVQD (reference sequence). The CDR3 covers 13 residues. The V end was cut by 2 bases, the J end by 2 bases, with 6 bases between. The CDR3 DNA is TGCGCCAGCAGTGAGGGGTGGAACTATGGCTACACCTTC. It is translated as CASSEGWNYGYTF.

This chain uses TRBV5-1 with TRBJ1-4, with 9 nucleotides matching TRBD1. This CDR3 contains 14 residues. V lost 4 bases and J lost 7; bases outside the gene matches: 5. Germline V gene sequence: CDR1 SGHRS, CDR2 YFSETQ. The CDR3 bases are TGCGCCAGCAGCGCCGGGACAGGGCTTGAAAAACTGTTTTTT. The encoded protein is CASSAGTGLEKLFF.

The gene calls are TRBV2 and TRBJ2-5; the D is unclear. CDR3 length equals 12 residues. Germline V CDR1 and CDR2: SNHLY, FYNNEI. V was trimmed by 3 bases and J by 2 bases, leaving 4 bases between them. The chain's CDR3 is CASSEIQETQYF. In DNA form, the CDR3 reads TGTGCCAGCAGTGAGATTCAAGAGACCCAGTACTTC. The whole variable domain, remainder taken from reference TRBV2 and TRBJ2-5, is EPEVTQTPSHQVTQMGQEVILRCVPISNHLYFYWYRQILGQKVEFLVSFYNNEISEKSEIFDDQFSVERPDGSNFTLKIRSTKLEDSAMYFCASSEIQETQYFGPGTRLLVL.

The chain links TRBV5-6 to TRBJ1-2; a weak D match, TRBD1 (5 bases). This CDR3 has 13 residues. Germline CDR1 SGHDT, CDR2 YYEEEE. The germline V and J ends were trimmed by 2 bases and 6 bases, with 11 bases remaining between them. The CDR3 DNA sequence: TGTGCCAGCAGCTTACCGGGGCGAGATGGCTACACCTTC. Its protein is CASSLPGRDGYTF.

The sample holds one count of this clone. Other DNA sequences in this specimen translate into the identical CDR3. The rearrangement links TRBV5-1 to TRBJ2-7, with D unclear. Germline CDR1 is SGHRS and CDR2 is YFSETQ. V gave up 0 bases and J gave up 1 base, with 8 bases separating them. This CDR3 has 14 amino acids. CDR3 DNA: TGCGCCAGCAGCTTGGTCGTGGGATCCTACGAGCAGTACTTC. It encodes CASSLVVGSYEQYF.

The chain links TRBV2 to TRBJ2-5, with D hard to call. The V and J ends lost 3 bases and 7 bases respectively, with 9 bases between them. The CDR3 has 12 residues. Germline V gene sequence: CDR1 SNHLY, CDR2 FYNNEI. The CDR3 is CASSEVKGTQYF. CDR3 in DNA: TGTGCCAGCAGTGAGGTCAAAGGGACCCAGTACTTC.

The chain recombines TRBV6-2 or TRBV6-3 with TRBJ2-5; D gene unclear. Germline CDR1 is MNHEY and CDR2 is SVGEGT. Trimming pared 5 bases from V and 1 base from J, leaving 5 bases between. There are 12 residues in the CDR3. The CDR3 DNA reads TGTGCCAGCAGTCCAGTCCAAGAGACCCAGTACTTC. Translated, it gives CASSPVQETQYF.

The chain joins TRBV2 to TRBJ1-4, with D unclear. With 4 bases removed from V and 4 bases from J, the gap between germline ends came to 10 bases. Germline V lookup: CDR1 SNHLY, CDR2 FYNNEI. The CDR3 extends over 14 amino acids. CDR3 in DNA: TGTGCCAGCAGTGGGGCCCGGCTTAATGAAAAACTGTTTTTT. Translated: CASSGARLNEKLFF.

DNA for the CDR3: TGTGCCAGTACTCCGGGCGGGACTATCATCTACGAGCAGTACTTC. Its protein is CASTPGGTIIYEQYF. The chain is built from TRBV19 and TRBJ2-7; 7 bases are shared with TRBD2. CDR3 length equals 15 residues. Trimming took 7 bases from V and 3 from J; bases not matched to a gene: 12. From germline, CDR1 is LNHDA and CDR2 SQIVND (reference sequence).